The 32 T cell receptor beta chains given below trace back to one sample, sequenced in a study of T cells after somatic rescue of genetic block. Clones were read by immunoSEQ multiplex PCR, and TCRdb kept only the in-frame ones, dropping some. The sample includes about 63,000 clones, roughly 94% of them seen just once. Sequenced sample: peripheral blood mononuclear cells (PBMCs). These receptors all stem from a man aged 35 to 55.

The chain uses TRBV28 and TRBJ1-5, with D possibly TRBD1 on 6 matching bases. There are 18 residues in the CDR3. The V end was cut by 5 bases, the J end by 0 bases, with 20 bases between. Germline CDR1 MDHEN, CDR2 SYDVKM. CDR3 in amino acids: CASSPWTAQRDSNQPQHF. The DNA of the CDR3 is TGTGCCAGCAGTCCTTGGACAGCCCAAAGAGATAGCAATCAGCCCCAGCATTTT.

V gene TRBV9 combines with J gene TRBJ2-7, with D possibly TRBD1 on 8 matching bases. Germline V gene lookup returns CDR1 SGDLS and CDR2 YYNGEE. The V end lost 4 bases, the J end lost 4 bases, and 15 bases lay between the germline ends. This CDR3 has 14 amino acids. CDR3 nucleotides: TGTGCCAGCAGCTCAGACAGGGGAGGGTACGAGCAGTACTTC. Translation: CASSSDRGGYEQYF.

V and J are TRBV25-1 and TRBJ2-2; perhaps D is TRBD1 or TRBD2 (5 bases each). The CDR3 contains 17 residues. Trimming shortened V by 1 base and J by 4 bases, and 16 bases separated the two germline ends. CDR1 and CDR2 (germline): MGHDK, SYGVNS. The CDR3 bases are TGTGCCAGCAGTGAATTCGGGGCAGAAACCCTCACCGGGGAGCTGTTTTTT. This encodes CASSEFGAETLTGELFF. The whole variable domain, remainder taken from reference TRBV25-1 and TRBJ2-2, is EADIYQTPRYLVIGTGKKITLECSQTMGHDKMYWYQQDPGMELHLIHYSYGVNSTEKGDLSSESTVSRIRTEHFPLTLESARPSHTSQYLCASSEFGAETLTGELFFGEGSRLTVL.

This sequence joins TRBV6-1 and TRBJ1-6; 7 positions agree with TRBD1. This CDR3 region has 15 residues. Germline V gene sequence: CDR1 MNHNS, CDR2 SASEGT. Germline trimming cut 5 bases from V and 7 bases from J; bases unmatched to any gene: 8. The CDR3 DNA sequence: TGTGCCAGCAGTCCACAGGGGACGGTAAATTCACCCCTCCACTTT. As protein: CASSPQGTVNSPLHF.

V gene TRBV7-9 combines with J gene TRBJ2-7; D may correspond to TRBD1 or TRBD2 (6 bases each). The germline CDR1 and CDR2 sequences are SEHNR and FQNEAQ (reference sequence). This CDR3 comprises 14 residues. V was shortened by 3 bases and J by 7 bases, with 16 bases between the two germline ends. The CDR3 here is CASSLGGLRKEQYF. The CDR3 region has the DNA TGTGCCAGCAGCTTGGGGGGCTTGAGAAAAGAGCAGTACTTC.

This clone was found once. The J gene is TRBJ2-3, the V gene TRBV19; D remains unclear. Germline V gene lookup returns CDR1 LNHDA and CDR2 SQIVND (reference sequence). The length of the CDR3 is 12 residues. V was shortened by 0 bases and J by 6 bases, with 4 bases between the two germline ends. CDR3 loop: CASSIEGDTQYF. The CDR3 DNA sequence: TGTGCCAGTAGTATAGAGGGGGATACGCAGTATTTT.

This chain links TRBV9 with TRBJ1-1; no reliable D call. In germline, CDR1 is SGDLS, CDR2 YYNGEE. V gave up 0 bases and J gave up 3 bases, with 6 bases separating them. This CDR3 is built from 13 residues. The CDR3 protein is CASSVGTYTEAFF. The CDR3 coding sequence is TGTGCCAGCAGCGTAGGCACATACACTGAAGCTTTCTTT.

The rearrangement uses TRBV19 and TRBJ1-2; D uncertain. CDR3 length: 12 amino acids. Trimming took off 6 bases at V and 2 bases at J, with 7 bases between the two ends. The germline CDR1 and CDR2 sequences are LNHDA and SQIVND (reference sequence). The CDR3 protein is CASSRRNYGYTF. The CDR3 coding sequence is TGTGCCAGTAGCCGCAGAAACTATGGCTACACCTTC.

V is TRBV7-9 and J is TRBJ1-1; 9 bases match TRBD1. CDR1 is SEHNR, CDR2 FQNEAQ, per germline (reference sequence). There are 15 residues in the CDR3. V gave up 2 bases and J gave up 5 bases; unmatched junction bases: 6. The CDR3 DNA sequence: TGTGCCAGCAGCTTATTACAGGGGGCTGGAACTGAAGCTTTCTTT. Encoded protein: CASSLLQGAGTEAFF.

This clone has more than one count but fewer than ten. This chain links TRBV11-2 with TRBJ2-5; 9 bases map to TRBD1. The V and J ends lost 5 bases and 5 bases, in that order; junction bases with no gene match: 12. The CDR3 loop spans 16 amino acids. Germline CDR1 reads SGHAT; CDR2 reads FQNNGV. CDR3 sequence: CASSLTGGATVETQYF. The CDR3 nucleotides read TGTGCCAGCAGCCTTACAGGGGGCGCAACGGTTGAGACCCAGTACTTC. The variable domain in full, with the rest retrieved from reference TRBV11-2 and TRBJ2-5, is EAGVAQSPRYKIIEKRQSVAFWCNPISGHATLYWYQQILGQGPKLLIQFQNNGVVDDSQLPKDRFSAERLKGVDSTLKIQPAKLEDSAVYLCASSLTGGATVETQYFGPGTRLLVL.

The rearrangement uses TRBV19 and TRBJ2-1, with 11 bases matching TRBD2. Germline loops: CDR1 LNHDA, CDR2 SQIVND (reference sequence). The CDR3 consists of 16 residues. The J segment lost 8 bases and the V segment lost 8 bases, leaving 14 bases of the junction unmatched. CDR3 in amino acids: CASGGTSGYVFHEQFF. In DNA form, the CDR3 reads TGTGCCAGTGGGGGGACTAGCGGTTACGTTTTTCATGAGCAGTTCTTC.

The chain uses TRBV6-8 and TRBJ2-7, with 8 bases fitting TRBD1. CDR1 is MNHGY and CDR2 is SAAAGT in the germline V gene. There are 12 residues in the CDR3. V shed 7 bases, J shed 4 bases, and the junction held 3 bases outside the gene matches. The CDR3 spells CASITGGYEQYF. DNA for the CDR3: TGTGCCAGCATCACAGGGGGGTACGAGCAGTACTTC.

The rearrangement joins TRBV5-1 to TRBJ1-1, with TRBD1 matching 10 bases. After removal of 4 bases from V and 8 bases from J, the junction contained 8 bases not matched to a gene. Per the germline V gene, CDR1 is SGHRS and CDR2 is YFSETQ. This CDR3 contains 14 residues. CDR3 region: CASSPGTGVFEAFF. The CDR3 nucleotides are TGCGCCAGCAGCCCCGGGACAGGGGTATTCGAAGCTTTCTTT.

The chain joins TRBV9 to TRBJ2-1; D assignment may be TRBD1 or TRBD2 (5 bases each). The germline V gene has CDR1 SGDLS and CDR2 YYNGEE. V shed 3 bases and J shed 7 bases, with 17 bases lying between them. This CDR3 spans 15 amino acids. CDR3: CASSAGGTDFNEQFF. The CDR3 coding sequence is TGTGCCAGCAGCGCCGGTGGGACGGATTTTAATGAGCAGTTCTTC.

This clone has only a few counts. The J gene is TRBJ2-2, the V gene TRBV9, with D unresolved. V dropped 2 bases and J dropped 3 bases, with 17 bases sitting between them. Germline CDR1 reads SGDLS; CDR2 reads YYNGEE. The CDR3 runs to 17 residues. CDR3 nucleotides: TGTGCCAGCAGCGTCTCTATGGGATCAGGTTACACCGGGGAGCTGTTTTTT. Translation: CASSVSMGSGYTGELFF. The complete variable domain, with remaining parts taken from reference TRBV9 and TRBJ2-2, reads DSGVTQTPKHLITATGQRVTLRCSPRSGDLSVYWYQQSLDQGLQFLIQYYNGEERAKGNILERFSAQQFPDLHSELNLSSLELGDSALYFCASSVSMGSGYTGELFFGEGSRLTVL.

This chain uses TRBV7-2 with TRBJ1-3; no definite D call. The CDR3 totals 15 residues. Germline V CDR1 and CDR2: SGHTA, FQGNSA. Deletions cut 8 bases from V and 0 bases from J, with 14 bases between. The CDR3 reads CASQTYPSSGNTIYF. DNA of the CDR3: TGTGCCAGCCAAACTTACCCAAGCTCTGGAAACACCATATATTTT.

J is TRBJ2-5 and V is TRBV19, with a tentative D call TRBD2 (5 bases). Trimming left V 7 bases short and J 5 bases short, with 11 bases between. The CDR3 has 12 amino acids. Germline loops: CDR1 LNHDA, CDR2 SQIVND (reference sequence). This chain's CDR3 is CASKSGSETQYF. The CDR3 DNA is TGTGCCAGTAAAAGCGGTTCGGAGACCCAGTACTTC.

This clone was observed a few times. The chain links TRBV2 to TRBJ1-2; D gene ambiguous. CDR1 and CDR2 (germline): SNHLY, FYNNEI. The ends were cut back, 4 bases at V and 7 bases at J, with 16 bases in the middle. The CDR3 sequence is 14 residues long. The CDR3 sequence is CASSGDGPSVGYTF. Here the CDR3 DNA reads TGTGCCAGCAGTGGAGATGGCCCCTCGGTTGGCTACACCTTC.

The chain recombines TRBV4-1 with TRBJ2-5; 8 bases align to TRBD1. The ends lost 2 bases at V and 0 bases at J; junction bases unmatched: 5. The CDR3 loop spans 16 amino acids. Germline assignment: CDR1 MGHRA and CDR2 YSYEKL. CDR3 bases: TGCGCCAGCAGCCAATCGGACAGGGAGTACCAAGAGACCCAGTACTTC. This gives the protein CASSQSDREYQETQYF.

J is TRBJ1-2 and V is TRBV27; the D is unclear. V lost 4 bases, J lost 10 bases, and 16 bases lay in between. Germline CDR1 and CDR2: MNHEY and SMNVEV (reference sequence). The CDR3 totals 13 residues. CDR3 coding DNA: TGTGCCAGCAGTTCCGCCAGAGCCCTAGACTACACCTTC. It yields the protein CASSSARALDYTF.

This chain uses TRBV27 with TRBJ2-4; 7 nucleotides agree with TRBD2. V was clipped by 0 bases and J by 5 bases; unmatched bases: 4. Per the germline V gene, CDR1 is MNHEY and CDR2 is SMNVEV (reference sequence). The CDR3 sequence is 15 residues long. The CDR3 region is CASSLSGRGQNIQYF. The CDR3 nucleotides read TGTGCCAGCAGTTTATCGGGGAGGGGCCAAAACATTCAGTACTTC.

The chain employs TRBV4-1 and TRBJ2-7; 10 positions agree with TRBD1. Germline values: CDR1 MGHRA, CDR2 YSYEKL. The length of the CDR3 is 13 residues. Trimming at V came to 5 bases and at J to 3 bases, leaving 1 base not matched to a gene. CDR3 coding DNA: TGCGCCAGCAGCTGGGACAGGGGCTACGAGCAGTACTTC. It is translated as CASSWDRGYEQYF.

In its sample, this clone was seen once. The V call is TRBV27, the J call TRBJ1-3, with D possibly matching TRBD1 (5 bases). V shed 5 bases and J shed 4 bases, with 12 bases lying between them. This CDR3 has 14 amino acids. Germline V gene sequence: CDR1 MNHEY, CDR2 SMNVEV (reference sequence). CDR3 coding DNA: TGTGCCAGCAGTACAGGTCCGTACGGAAACACCATATATTTT. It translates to CASSTGPYGNTIYF.

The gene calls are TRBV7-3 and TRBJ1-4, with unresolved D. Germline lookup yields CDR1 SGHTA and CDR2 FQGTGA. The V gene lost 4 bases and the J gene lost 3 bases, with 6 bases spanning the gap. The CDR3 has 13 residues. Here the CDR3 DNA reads TGTGCCAGCAGCTACGGGCCTAATGAAAAACTGTTTTTT. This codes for CASSYGPNEKLFF.

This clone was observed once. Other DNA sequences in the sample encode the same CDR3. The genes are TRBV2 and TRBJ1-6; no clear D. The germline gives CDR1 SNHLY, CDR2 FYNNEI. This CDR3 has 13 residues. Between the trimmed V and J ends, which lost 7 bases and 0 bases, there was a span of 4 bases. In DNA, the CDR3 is TGTGCCAGCACAAGCTCCTATAATTCACCCCTCCACTTT. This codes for CASTSSYNSPLHF.

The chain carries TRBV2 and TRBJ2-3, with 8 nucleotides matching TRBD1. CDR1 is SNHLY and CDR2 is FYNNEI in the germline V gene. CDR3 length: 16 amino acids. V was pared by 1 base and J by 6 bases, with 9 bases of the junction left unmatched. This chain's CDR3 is CASSEGLQGVGDTQYF. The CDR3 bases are TGTGCCAGCAGTGAAGGTTTACAGGGGGTGGGGGATACGCAGTATTTT.

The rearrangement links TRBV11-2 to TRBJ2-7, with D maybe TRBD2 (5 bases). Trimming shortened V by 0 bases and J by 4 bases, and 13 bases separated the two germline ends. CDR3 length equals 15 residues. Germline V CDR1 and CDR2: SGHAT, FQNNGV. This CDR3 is CASSLDYRLNYEQYF. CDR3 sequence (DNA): TGTGCCAGCAGCTTAGACTATCGACTAAATTACGAGCAGTACTTC.

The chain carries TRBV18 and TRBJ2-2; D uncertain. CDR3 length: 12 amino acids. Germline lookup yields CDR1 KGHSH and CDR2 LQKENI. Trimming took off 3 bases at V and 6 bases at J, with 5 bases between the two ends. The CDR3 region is CASSPSAGELFF. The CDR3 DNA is TGTGCCAGCTCACCGTCGGCCGGGGAGCTGTTTTTT.

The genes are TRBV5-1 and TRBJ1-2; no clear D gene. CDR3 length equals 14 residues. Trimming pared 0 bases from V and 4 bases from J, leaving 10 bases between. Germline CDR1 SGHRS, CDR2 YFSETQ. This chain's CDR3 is CASSLGAGIYGYTF. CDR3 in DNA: TGCGCCAGCAGCTTGGGAGCCGGGATCTATGGCTACACCTTC.

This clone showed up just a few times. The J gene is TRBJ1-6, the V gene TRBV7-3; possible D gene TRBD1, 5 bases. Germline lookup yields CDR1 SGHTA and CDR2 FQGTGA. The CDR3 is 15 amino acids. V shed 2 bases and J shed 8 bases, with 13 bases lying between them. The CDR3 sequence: CASSLGPGADSPLHF. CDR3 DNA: TGTGCCAGCAGCTTAGGTCCCGGGGCGGATTCACCCCTCCACTTT.

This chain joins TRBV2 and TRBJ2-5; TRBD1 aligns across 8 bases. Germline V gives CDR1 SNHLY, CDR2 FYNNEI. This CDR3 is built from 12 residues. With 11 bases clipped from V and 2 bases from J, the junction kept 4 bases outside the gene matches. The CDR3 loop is CASRDRQETQYF. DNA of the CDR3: TGTGCCTCCCGGGACAGGCAAGAGACCCAGTACTTC.

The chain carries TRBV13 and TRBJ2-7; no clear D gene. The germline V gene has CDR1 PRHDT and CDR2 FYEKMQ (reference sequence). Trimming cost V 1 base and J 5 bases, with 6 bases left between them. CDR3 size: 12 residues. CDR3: CASSLAGHEQYF. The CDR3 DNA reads TGTGCCAGCAGCTTAGCGGGCCACGAGCAGTACTTC.